The rows below give T cell receptor beta chains drawn from one sample of a study of PD-1 blockade in classical Hodgkin lymphoma. TCRdb keeps only in-frame clones here, not all; method: immunoSEQ multiplex PCR. The sample gives more than 40,000 clones, about nine tenths of which show up once; just over 9% is in the top ten. This specimen was peripheral blood mononuclear cells (PBMCs), taken at baseline. Receptor source: a human donor with classical Hodgkin lymphoma. CDR3s include the opening cysteine and the closing phenylalanine or tryptophan. Fields, in order: J gene, V gene, D gene, clone size, CDR3 protein, CDR3 DNA. The D gene is left open where the match is weak. The size entry is marked missing in some rows and otherwise reads once, few, many or a size class.

j_call: TRBJ2-1; v_call: TRBV10-1; d_call: -; clone_size: few; cdr3_aa: CASSGGIGQFF; cdr3_nt: TGCGCCAGCAGTGGCGGGATAGGGCAGTTCTTC
j_call: TRBJ2-1; v_call: TRBV27; d_call: TRBD2; clone_size: -; cdr3_aa: CASTLGLAGNNEQFF; cdr3_nt: TGTGCCAGCACCTTGGGACTAGCGGGTAACAATGAGCAGTTCTTC
j_call: TRBJ1-2; v_call: TRBV5-6; d_call: -; clone_size: few; cdr3_aa: CASRQENYGYTF; cdr3_nt: TGTGCCAGCAGACAGGAAAACTATGGCTACACCTTC
j_call: TRBJ2-5; v_call: TRBV7-3; d_call: TRBD2; clone_size: -; cdr3_aa: CASSLSGGKETQYF; cdr3_nt: TGTGCCAGCAGTTTGAGCGGGGGGAAAGAGACCCAGTACTTC
j_call: TRBJ2-3; v_call: TRBV5-4; d_call: TRBD2; clone_size: -; cdr3_aa: CASSSGGDWPDTQYF; cdr3_nt: TGTGCCAGCAGCTCCGGGGGGGACTGGCCAGATACGCAGTATTTT
j_call: TRBJ2-3; v_call: TRBV4-2; d_call: TRBD2; clone_size: -; cdr3_aa: CASSQDETSGGSRGQYF; cdr3_nt: TGTGCCAGCAGCCAAGATGAAACTAGCGGGGGTTCTAGGGGGCAGTATTTT
j_call: TRBJ2-2; v_call: TRBV6-1; d_call: -; clone_size: -; cdr3_aa: CASSEYAGQNTGELFF; cdr3_nt: TGTGCCAGCAGTGAATATGCAGGCCAGAACACCGGGGAGCTGTTTTTT
j_call: TRBJ2-5; v_call: TRBV6-1; d_call: -; clone_size: -; cdr3_aa: CASSEGWGIQETQYF; cdr3_nt: TGTGCCAGCAGTGAAGGGTGGGGAATACAAGAGACCCAGTACTTC
j_call: TRBJ2-3; v_call: TRBV28; d_call: TRBD2; clone_size: -; cdr3_aa: CASREPGLAGGPKTDTQYF; cdr3_nt: TGTGCCAGCAGAGAACCCGGACTAGCGGGAGGGCCTAAGACAGATACGCAGTATTTT
j_call: TRBJ2-2; v_call: TRBV9; d_call: TRBD2; clone_size: -; cdr3_aa: CASSPWTSSTGELFF; cdr3_nt: TGTGCCAGCAGCCCATGGACTAGCAGCACCGGGGAGCTGTTTTTT
j_call: TRBJ2-7; v_call: TRBV7-9; d_call: -; clone_size: -; cdr3_aa: CASSLVGNIYEQYF; cdr3_nt: TGTGCCAGCAGCTTAGTTGGTAATATCTACGAGCAGTACTTC
j_call: TRBJ2-2; v_call: TRBV11-2; d_call: -; clone_size: -; cdr3_aa: CASRHTKTGPTGELFF; cdr3_nt: TGTGCCAGCAGACACACAAAGACAGGACCTACCGGGGAGCTGTTTTTT
j_call: TRBJ2-2; v_call: TRBV7-3; d_call: -; clone_size: -; cdr3_aa: CASSPRTRSDTGELFF; cdr3_nt: TGTGCCAGCAGCCCCCGGACACGATCGGACACCGGGGAGCTGTTTTTT
j_call: TRBJ1-3; v_call: TRBV25-1; d_call: -; clone_size: -; cdr3_aa: CASSEWGSGRAGNTIYF; cdr3_nt: TGTGCCAGCAGTGAATGGGGTTCGGGGAGAGCTGGAAACACCATATATTTT
j_call: TRBJ2-2; v_call: TRBV4-1; d_call: -; clone_size: -; cdr3_aa: CASSQDWVGLDGNTGELFF; cdr3_nt: TGCGCCAGCAGCCAAGATTGGGTGGGCCTGGATGGGAACACCGGGGAGCTGTTTTTT
j_call: TRBJ2-1; v_call: TRBV6-5; d_call: -; clone_size: -; cdr3_aa: CASSTTPGALGFF; cdr3_nt: TGTGCCAGCAGTACCACCCCAGGGGCCCTCGGGTTCTTC
j_call: TRBJ1-1; v_call: TRBV19; d_call: -; clone_size: -; cdr3_aa: CASSMIGGMNTEAFF; cdr3_nt: TGTGCCAGTAGTATGATCGGGGGCATGAACACTGAAGCTTTCTTT
j_call: TRBJ1-2; v_call: TRBV7-4; d_call: -; clone_size: -; cdr3_aa: CASSPTPARVYGYTF; cdr3_nt: TGTGCCAGCAGCCCCACCCCAGCCAGGGTATATGGCTACACCTTC
j_call: TRBJ1-5; v_call: TRBV28; d_call: -; clone_size: -; cdr3_aa: CASSLVVSNQPQHF; cdr3_nt: TGTGCCAGCAGTTTAGTAGTTAGCAATCAGCCCCAGCATTTT
j_call: TRBJ1-2; v_call: TRBV12-2; d_call: -; clone_size: -; cdr3_aa: CASRLGGQGNYGYTF; cdr3_nt: TGTGCAAGTCGCTTAGGGGGACAGGGGAACTATGGCTACACCTTC
j_call: TRBJ2-3; v_call: TRBV6-1; d_call: -; clone_size: -; cdr3_aa: CASPGTGSSTDTQYF; cdr3_nt: TGTGCCAGCCCCGGGACCGGATCTAGCACAGATACGCAGTATTTT
j_call: TRBJ1-2; v_call: TRBV6-4; d_call: -; clone_size: -; cdr3_aa: CASSAGLGYTF; cdr3_nt: TGTGCCAGCAGTGCCGGTCTTGGCTACACCTTC
j_call: TRBJ2-7; v_call: TRBV28; d_call: -; clone_size: -; cdr3_aa: CATGGFPVVHEQYF; cdr3_nt: TGTGCCACCGGAGGCTTTCCGGTAGTCCACGAGCAGTACTTC
j_call: TRBJ2-1; v_call: TRBV27; d_call: TRBD2; clone_size: -; cdr3_aa: CASSAVAGAFGEFF; cdr3_nt: TGTGCCAGCAGTGCGGTAGCGGGAGCTTTCGGGGAGTTCTTC
j_call: TRBJ2-2; v_call: TRBV25-1; d_call: TRBD2; clone_size: -; cdr3_aa: CASSVGSGRGGTGELFF; cdr3_nt: TGTGCCAGCAGTGTTGGTAGCGGGAGGGGAGGCACCGGGGAGCTGTTTTTT
j_call: TRBJ2-7; v_call: TRBV9; d_call: -; clone_size: once; cdr3_aa: CASSVDGLGEQYF; cdr3_nt: TGTGCCAGCAGCGTAGACGGTCTCGGGGAGCAGTACTTC
j_call: TRBJ2-7; v_call: TRBV6-1; d_call: -; clone_size: -; cdr3_aa: CASSQQQYF; cdr3_nt: TGTGCCAGCAGTCAGCAGCAGTACTTC
j_call: TRBJ2-7; v_call: TRBV15; d_call: TRBD2; clone_size: -; cdr3_aa: CATSPSGRALYEQYF; cdr3_nt: TGTGCCACCAGCCCAAGCGGGAGGGCCCTCTACGAGCAGTACTTC
j_call: TRBJ1-2; v_call: TRBV9; d_call: TRBD1; clone_size: -; cdr3_aa: CASSVDGQGQWFGYTF; cdr3_nt: TGTGCCAGCAGCGTAGATGGACAGGGCCAGTGGTTTGGCTACACCTTC
j_call: TRBJ1-3; v_call: TRBV6-1; d_call: -; clone_size: -; cdr3_aa: CASSAQGSGSGNTIYF; cdr3_nt: TGTGCCAGCAGTGCACAGGGTTCGGGCTCTGGAAACACCATATATTTT
j_call: TRBJ1-1; v_call: TRBV6-1; d_call: -; clone_size: -; cdr3_aa: CASSEWQKMNTEAFF; cdr3_nt: TGTGCCAGCAGTGAGTGGCAGAAAATGAACACTGAAGCTTTCTTT
j_call: TRBJ2-7; v_call: TRBV27; d_call: TRBD1; clone_size: -; cdr3_aa: CASSLDHRGDEQYF; cdr3_nt: TGTGCCAGCAGTTTAGACCACAGGGGCGACGAGCAGTACTTC
j_call: TRBJ2-7; v_call: TRBV4-1; d_call: TRBD2; clone_size: few; cdr3_aa: CASSQGLARAQYF; cdr3_nt: TGCGCCAGCAGCCAGGGACTAGCTCGGGCGCAGTACTTC
j_call: TRBJ2-7; v_call: TRBV19; d_call: -; clone_size: -; cdr3_aa: CASKRVAGPYEQYF; cdr3_nt: TGTGCCAGTAAGAGGGTGGCAGGGCCCTACGAGCAGTACTTC
j_call: TRBJ1-4; v_call: TRBV5-6; d_call: TRBD1; clone_size: -; cdr3_aa: CASSSTGGGNEKLFF; cdr3_nt: TGTGCCAGCAGCTCTACAGGGGGCGGAAATGAAAAACTGTTTTTT
j_call: TRBJ2-7; v_call: TRBV27; d_call: -; clone_size: -; cdr3_aa: CASSNRGPQHEQYF; cdr3_nt: TGTGCCAGCAGCAACCGAGGGCCTCAGCACGAGCAGTACTTC
j_call: TRBJ2-2; v_call: TRBV5-1; d_call: -; clone_size: -; cdr3_aa: CASSTLDRPNTGELFF; cdr3_nt: TGCGCCAGCAGTACCCTGGATCGTCCGAACACCGGGGAGCTGTTTTTT
j_call: TRBJ2-2; v_call: TRBV28; d_call: TRBD1; clone_size: once; cdr3_aa: CASRTGTGDTGELFF; cdr3_nt: TGTGCCAGCAGAACCGGGACAGGGGACACCGGGGAGCTGTTTTTT
j_call: TRBJ1-5; v_call: TRBV19; d_call: -; clone_size: -; cdr3_aa: CASSMAGDGNQPQHF; cdr3_nt: TGTGCCAGTAGTATGGCCGGGGATGGCAATCAGCCCCAGCATTTT
j_call: TRBJ2-1; v_call: TRBV4-3; d_call: TRBD2; clone_size: -; cdr3_aa: CASSQDPGGAEYNEQFF; cdr3_nt: TGCGCCAGCAGCCAAGACCCGGGGGGAGCCGAATACAATGAGCAGTTCTTC
j_call: TRBJ2-7; v_call: TRBV15; d_call: TRBD1; clone_size: few; cdr3_aa: CATSTGTGNHEQYF; cdr3_nt: TGTGCCACCAGCACCGGGACAGGGAACCACGAGCAGTACTTC
j_call: TRBJ2-5; v_call: TRBV6-6; d_call: TRBD1; clone_size: -; cdr3_aa: CASSKSGTGGEETQYF; cdr3_nt: TGTGCCAGCAGTAAATCCGGGACAGGGGGGGAAGAGACCCAGTACTTC
j_call: TRBJ1-4; v_call: TRBV10-3; d_call: -; clone_size: -; cdr3_aa: CAISESLVTGTSYEKLFF; cdr3_nt: TGTGCCATCAGTGAGTCGTTGGTTACAGGGACCTCCTATGAAAAACTGTTTTTT
j_call: TRBJ2-1; v_call: TRBV15; d_call: -; clone_size: -; cdr3_aa: CATSRDPGSSYNEQFF; cdr3_nt: TGTGCCACCAGCAGAGATCCAGGGAGCTCCTACAATGAGCAGTTCTTC
j_call: TRBJ1-4; v_call: TRBV2; d_call: TRBD1; clone_size: -; cdr3_aa: CASSEGGQGKEKLFF; cdr3_nt: TGTGCCAGCAGTGAAGGGGGACAGGGGAAGGAAAAACTGTTTTTT
j_call: TRBJ2-5; v_call: TRBV25-1; d_call: TRBD2; clone_size: -; cdr3_aa: CASSGGWGGRAGETQYF; cdr3_nt: TGTGCCAGCAGTGGGGGATGGGGCGGGAGGGCCGGAGAGACCCAGTACTTC
j_call: TRBJ2-5; v_call: TRBV10-3; d_call: -; clone_size: -; cdr3_aa: CAISDRAGTQETQYF; cdr3_nt: TGTGCCATCAGTGATAGGGCGGGGACACAAGAGACCCAGTACTTC
j_call: TRBJ1-1; v_call: TRBV6-6; d_call: -; clone_size: -; cdr3_aa: CASSTTGYTEAFF; cdr3_nt: TGTGCCAGCAGTACTACAGGGTACACTGAAGCTTTCTTT
j_call: TRBJ1-2; v_call: TRBV6-1; d_call: -; clone_size: -; cdr3_aa: CASKSQGFYGYTF; cdr3_nt: TGTGCCAGCAAGAGCCAGGGCTTTTATGGCTACACCTTC
j_call: TRBJ2-7; v_call: TRBV27; d_call: -; clone_size: -; cdr3_aa: CASGPSFYEQYF; cdr3_nt: TGTGCCAGCGGTCCTAGCTTCTACGAGCAGTACTTC
j_call: TRBJ1-6; v_call: TRBV4-1; d_call: -; clone_size: -; cdr3_aa: CASRPPDRDNSPLHF; cdr3_nt: TGCGCCAGCCGCCCCCCGGACCGCGATAATTCACCCCTCCACTTT
j_call: TRBJ1-5; v_call: TRBV27; d_call: -; clone_size: -; cdr3_aa: CASSNNRVATQHF; cdr3_nt: TGTGCCAGCAGTAACAACCGGGTCGCGACCCAGCATTTT
j_call: TRBJ2-5; v_call: TRBV6-1; d_call: -; clone_size: -; cdr3_aa: CASSTGQTQYF; cdr3_nt: TGTGCCAGCAGTACGGGGCAGACCCAGTACTTC
j_call: TRBJ1-2; v_call: TRBV19; d_call: -; clone_size: -; cdr3_aa: CASSIGGFGYTF; cdr3_nt: TGTGCCAGTAGTATAGGGGGCTTTGGCTACACCTTC